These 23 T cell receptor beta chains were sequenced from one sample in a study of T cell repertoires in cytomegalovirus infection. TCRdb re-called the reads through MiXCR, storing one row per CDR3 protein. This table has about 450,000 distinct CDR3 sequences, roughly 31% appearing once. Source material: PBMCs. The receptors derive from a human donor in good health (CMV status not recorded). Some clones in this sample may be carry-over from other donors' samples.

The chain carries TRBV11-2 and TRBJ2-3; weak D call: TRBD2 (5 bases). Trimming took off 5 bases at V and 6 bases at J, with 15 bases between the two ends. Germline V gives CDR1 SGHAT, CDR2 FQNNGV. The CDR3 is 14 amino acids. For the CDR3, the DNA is TGTGCCAGCAGCCGGACTCCCTCCCGGGATACGCAGTATTTT. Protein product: CASSRTPSRDTQYF.

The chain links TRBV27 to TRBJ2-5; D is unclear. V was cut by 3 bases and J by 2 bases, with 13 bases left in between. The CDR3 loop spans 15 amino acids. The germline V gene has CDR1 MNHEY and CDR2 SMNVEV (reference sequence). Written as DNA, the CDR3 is TGTGCCAGCAGTTTTCTGGGAACGGCGCAAGAGACCCAGTACTTC. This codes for CASSFLGTAQETQYF.

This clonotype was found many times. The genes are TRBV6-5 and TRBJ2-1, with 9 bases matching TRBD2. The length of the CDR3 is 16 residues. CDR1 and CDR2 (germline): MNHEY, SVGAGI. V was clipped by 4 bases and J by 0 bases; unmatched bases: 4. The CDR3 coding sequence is TGTGCCAGCAGTTCGGGACTAGCCAGCTCCTACAATGAGCAGTTCTTC. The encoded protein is CASSSGLASSYNEQFF.

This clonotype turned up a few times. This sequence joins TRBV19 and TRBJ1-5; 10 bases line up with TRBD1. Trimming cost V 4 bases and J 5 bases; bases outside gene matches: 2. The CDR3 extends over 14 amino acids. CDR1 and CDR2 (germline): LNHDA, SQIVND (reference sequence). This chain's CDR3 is CASSKGQGDQPQHF. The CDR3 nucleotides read TGTGCCAGTAGTAAAGGACAGGGGGATCAGCCCCAGCATTTT.

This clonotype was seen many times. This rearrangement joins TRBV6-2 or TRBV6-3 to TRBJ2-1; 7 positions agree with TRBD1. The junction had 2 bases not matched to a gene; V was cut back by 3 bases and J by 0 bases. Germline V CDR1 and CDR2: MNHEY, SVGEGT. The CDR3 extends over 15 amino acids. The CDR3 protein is CASSYRDSSYNEQFF. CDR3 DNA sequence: TGTGCCAGCAGTTATCGGGACAGCTCCTACAATGAGCAGTTCTTC.

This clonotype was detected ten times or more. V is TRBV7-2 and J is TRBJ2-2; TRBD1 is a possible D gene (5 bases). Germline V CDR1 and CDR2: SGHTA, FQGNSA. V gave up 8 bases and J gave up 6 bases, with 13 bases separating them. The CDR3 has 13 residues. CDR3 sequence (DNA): TGTGCCAGCGGCCCCCCAGGGCCCGGGGAGCTGTTTTTT. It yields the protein CASGPPGPGELFF. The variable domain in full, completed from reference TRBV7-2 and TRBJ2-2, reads GAGVSQSPSNKVTEKGKDVELRCDPISGHTALYWYRQSLGQGLEFLIYFQGNSAPDKSGLPSDRFSAERTGGSVSTLTIQRTQQEDSAVYLCASGPPGPGELFFGEGSRLTVL.

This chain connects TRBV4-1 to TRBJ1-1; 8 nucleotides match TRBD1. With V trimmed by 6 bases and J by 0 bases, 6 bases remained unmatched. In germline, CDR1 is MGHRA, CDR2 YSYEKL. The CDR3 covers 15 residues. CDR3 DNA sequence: TGCGCCAGCAGGAAAACAGGGGGAATGAACACTGAAGCTTTCTTT. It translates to CASRKTGGMNTEAFF.

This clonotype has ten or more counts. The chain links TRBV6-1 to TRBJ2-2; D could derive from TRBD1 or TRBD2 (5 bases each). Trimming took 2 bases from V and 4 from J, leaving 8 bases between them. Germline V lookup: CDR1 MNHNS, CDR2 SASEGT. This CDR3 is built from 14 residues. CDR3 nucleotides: TGTGCCAGCAGTGAATTTGGGGGCACCGGGGAGCTGTTTTTT. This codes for CASSEFGGTGELFF.

Here the CDR3 reads CSVGGGGTEAFF. Written as DNA, the CDR3 is TGCAGCGTTGGGGGTGGAGGGACTGAAGCTTTCTTT. This chain links TRBV29-1 with TRBJ1-1; D call uncertain. The germline V and J ends were trimmed by 4 bases and 5 bases, with 11 bases remaining between them. The CDR3 covers 12 residues. Looked up from germline, CDR1 is SQVTM and CDR2 is ANQGSEA.

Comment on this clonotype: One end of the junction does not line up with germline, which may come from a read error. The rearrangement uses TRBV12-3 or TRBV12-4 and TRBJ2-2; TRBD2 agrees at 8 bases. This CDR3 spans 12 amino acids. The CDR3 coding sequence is TGTGCCAGCAGACGGGGGGGGGGGGCGGCTCAATTT. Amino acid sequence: CASRRGGGAAQF.

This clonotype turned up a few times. The CDR3, as DNA: TGTGCCAGCAGCGTAACCGCCAGGGGTGATGCACGGGCCTCATATGGCTACACCTTC. Translation: CASSVTARGDARASYGYTF. V and J are TRBV7-8 and TRBJ1-2; a weak D match, TRBD1 (6 bases). Germline V lookup: CDR1 SGHVS, CDR2 FQNEAQ. With 5 bases removed from V and 5 bases from J, the gap between germline ends came to 30 bases. This CDR3 contains 19 residues.

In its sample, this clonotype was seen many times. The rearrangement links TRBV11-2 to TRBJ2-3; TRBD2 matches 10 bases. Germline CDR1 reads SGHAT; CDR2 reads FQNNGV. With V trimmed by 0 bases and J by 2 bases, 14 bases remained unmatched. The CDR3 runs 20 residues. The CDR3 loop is CASSLDLPGWTSGYTDTQYF. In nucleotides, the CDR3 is TGTGCCAGCAGCTTAGATCTCCCTGGGTGGACTAGCGGTTACACAGATACGCAGTATTTT.

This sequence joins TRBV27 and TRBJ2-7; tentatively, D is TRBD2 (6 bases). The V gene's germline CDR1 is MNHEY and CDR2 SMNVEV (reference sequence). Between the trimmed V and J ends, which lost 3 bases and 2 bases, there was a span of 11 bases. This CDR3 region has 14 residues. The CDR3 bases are TGTGCCAGCAGTTTTGCGGGGTCCGCCTACGAGCAGTACTTC. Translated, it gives CASSFAGSAYEQYF.

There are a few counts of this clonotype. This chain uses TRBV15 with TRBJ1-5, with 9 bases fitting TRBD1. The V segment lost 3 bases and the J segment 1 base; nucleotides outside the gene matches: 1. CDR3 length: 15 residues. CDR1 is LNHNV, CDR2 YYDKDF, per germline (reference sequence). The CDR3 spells CATSRTGGSNQPQHF. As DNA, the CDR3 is TGTGCCACCAGCAGGACAGGGGGAAGCAATCAGCCCCAGCATTTT.

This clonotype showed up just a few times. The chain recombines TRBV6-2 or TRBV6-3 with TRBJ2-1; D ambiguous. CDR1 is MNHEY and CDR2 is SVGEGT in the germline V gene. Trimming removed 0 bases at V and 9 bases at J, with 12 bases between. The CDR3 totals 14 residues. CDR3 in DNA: TGTGCCAGCAGTTACTCCTACACATTGGGTGAGCAGTTCTTC. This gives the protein CASSYSYTLGEQFF.

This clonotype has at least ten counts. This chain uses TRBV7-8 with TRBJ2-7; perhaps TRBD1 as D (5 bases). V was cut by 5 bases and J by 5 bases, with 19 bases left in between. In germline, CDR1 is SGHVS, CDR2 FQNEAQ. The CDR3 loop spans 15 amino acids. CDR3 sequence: CASSTMGREGDEQYF. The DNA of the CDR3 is TGTGCCAGCAGCACAATGGGCAGGGAAGGAGACGAGCAGTACTTC.

The CDR3 region is CASSLYGLVGEAFF. The DNA of the CDR3 is TGTGCCAGCAGTTTATATGGCCTGGTAGGGGAAGCTTTCTTT. The chain employs TRBV28 and TRBJ1-1; D not resolved. The CDR3 has 14 residues. The ends were cut back, 1 base at V and 8 bases at J, with 14 bases in the middle. CDR1 and CDR2 from the germline V gene are MDHEN and SYDVKM.

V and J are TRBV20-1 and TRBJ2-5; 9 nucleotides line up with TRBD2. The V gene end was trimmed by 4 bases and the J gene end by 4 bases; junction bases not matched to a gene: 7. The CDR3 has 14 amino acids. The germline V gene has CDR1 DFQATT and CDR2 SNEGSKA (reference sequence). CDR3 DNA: TGCAGTGCTACGCGGGGGGGATACCCAGAGACCCAGTACTTC. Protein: CSATRGGYPETQYF.

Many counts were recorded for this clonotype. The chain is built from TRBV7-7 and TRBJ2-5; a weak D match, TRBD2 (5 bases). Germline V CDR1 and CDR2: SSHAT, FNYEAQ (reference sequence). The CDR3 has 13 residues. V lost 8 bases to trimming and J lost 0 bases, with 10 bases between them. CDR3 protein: CASSYGNQETQYF. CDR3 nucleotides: TGTGCCAGCTCATACGGGAACCAAGAGACCCAGTACTTC.

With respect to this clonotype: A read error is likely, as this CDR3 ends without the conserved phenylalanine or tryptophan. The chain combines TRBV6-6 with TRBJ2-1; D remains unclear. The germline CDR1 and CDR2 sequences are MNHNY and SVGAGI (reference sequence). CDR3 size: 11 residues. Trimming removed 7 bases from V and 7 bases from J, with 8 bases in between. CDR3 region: CASTLRNEQFY. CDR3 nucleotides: TGTGCCAGCACCTTGCGGAATGAGCAGTTCTAC.

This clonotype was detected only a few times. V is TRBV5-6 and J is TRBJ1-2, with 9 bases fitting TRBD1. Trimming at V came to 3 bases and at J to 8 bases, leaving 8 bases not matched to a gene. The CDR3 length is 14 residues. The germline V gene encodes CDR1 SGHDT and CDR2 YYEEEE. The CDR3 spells CASSSRDRAGGYTF. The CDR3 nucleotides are TGTGCCAGCAGCTCCCGGGACAGGGCTGGGGGCTACACCTTC. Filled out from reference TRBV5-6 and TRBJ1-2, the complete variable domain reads DAGVTQSPTHLIKTRGQQVTLRCSPKSGHDTVSWYQQALGQGPQFIFQYYEEEERQRGNFPDRFSGHQFPNYSSELNVNALLLGDSALYLCASSSRDRAGGYTFGSGTRLTVV.

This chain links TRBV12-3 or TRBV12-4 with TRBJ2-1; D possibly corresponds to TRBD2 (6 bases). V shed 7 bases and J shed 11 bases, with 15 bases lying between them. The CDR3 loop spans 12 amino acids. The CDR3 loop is CASISMAGKQFF. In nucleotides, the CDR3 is TGTGCCAGCATTTCGATGGCGGGAAAGCAGTTCTTC.

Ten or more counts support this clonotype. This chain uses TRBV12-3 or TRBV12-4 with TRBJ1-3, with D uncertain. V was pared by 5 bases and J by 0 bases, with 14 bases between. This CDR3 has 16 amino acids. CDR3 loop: CASSQRTASSGNTIYF. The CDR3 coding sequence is TGTGCCAGCAGTCAAAGGACCGCCAGCTCTGGAAACACCATATATTTT.